These 23 T cell receptor beta chains came from one sample sequenced in a study of T cells after yellow fever vaccination. TCRdb redid the calling of the 5' RACE reads with MiXCR, one entry per CDR3 protein. The table has just over 25,000 distinct CDR3 sequences, around 5.5% seen once. Here the sequenced sample was PBMCs, either bulk or a sorted T-cell subset (CD4+, CD8+, memory, or dextramer-sorted; not recorded which), taken 15 days after the yellow fever booster vaccination. Receptors originate from a man aged 30 to 45 who received the YFV17D yellow fever vaccine.

This clonotype is medium-sized. The chain links TRBV6-5 to TRBJ2-3, with 9 bases lining up with TRBD2. J was trimmed by 4 bases and V by 6 bases; bases with no gene match: 14. Germline CDR1 is MNHEY and CDR2 is SVGAGI. The CDR3 covers 17 residues. The CDR3 is CASSQPTSGRTADTQYF. For the CDR3, the DNA is TGTGCCAGCAGCCAACCGACTAGCGGCAGAACGGCAGATACGCAGTATTTT.

This clonotype was seen many times. V and J are TRBV15 and TRBJ2-1; 9 bases map to TRBD2. Germline lookup yields CDR1 LNHNV and CDR2 YYDKDF (reference sequence). The CDR3 contains 13 residues. Germline trimming cut 3 bases from V and 9 bases from J; bases unmatched to any gene: 3. The CDR3 bases are TGTGCCACCAGCAGTGTTAGCGGGGGTGAGCAGTTCTTC. Translating gives CATSSVSGGEQFF.

Many counts were recorded for this clonotype. V usage is TRBV11-2 and J usage is TRBJ2-2; 9 bases are shared with TRBD2. CDR3 length equals 15 residues. The germline gives CDR1 SGHAT, CDR2 FQNNGV. V was pared by 6 bases and J by 3 bases, with 5 bases of the junction left unmatched. The DNA for the CDR3 is TGTGCCAGCAGGGTGGCGGGAGGGTACACCGGGGAGCTGTTTTTT. Residues: CASRVAGGYTGELFF.

This chain connects TRBV12-3 or TRBV12-4 to TRBJ2-1; 13 bases fit TRBD2. With V trimmed by 2 bases and J by 7 bases, 8 bases remained unmatched. The CDR3 runs to 17 residues. The CDR3 protein is CASSLHPGTSGINEQFF. Written as DNA, the CDR3 is TGTGCCAGCAGTTTACACCCCGGGACTAGCGGGATTAATGAGCAGTTCTTC.

This clonotype came up many times. This sequence joins TRBV2 and TRBJ2-1, with a weak D call TRBD2 (6 bases). V dropped 5 bases and J dropped 2 bases, with 16 bases sitting between them. The germline gives CDR1 SNHLY, CDR2 FYNNEI. The CDR3 contains 16 residues. CDR3 DNA: TGTGCCAGCAGTCCTGCGGGGACCCGAACCTACAATGAGCAGTTCTTC. Translated, it gives CASSPAGTRTYNEQFF.

This clonotype was counted ten times or more. This chain connects TRBV20-1 to TRBJ1-1; no firm D call. The CDR3 totals 14 residues. Per germline, CDR1 DFQATT and CDR2 SNEGSKA (reference sequence). With 0 bases removed from V and 1 base from J, the gap between germline ends came to 9 bases. The CDR3 loop reads CSARDTRRNTEAFF. In nucleotides, the CDR3 is TGCAGTGCTAGAGATACGCGGCGGAACACTGAAGCTTTCTTT.

This clonotype was seen ten or more times. The chain recombines TRBV7-2 with TRBJ2-2, with 9 positions matching TRBD2. V was pared by 0 bases and J by 7 bases, with 3 bases of the junction left unmatched. This CDR3 is 15 amino acids long. Germline CDR1 is SGHTA and CDR2 is FQGNSA. The CDR3 spells CASSLAGLANGELFF. CDR3 coding DNA: TGTGCCAGCAGCTTAGCGGGACTAGCTAACGGGGAGCTGTTTTTT.

This clonotype was observed many times. The V call is TRBV7-2, the J call TRBJ2-7, with 9 bases aligning to TRBD1. The CDR3 loop spans 16 amino acids. The ends lost 5 bases at V and 4 bases at J; junction bases unmatched: 12. The germline V gene has CDR1 SGHTA and CDR2 FQGNSA. The CDR3 nucleotides read TGTGCCAGCAGCACGGGACAGGGACGGGGTGGGTACGAGCAGTACTTC. Its translation is CASSTGQGRGGYEQYF.

This clonotype came up many times. J is TRBJ1-4 and V is TRBV20-1; TRBD1 agrees at 8 bases. Germline CDR1 DFQATT, CDR2 SNEGSKA (reference sequence). The CDR3 is 17 residues long. V lost 4 bases, J lost 2 bases, and 12 bases stayed unmatched. CDR3 bases: TGCAGTGCTAAGGGACAGGATAAAGGGGGGACTAATGAAAAACTGTTTTTT. It codes for CSAKGQDKGGTNEKLFF.

This clonotype was counted ten times or more. This chain uses TRBV6-5 with TRBJ2-7, with a possible D match to TRBD2 (5 bases). This CDR3 has 11 residues. The V gene lost 6 bases and the J gene lost 3 bases, with 6 bases spanning the gap. Germline loops: CDR1 MNHEY, CDR2 SVGAGI. The CDR3 region has the DNA TGTGCCAGCAGGAGCGGCTACGAGCAGTACTTC. This gives the protein CASRSGYEQYF.

This clonotype was counted ten times or more. V and J are TRBV7-2 and TRBJ2-5, with a tentative D call TRBD2 (6 bases). The CDR3 runs 14 residues. V gave up 6 bases and J gave up 4 bases, with 15 bases separating them. Per the germline V gene, CDR1 is SGHTA and CDR2 is FQGNSA. The chain's CDR3 is CASRKTSDVETQYF. DNA for the CDR3: TGTGCCAGCAGAAAGACTAGTGATGTAGAGACCCAGTACTTC.

There are many counts of this clonotype. The rearrangement links TRBV5-4 to TRBJ2-5, with 7 nucleotides matching TRBD1. Germline V gene lookup returns CDR1 SGHNT and CDR2 YYREEE (reference sequence). Unmatched junction bases numbered 8, after V lost 2 bases and J lost 4 bases. CDR3 length: 15 residues. The CDR3 region has the DNA TGTGCCAGCAGCTTTCGCCTGACAGGGTTAGAGACCCAGTACTTC. This encodes CASSFRLTGLETQYF.

This clonotype is labeled medium-sized. V gene TRBV20-1 combines with J gene TRBJ2-1, with 7 nucleotides matching TRBD2. The CDR3 has 16 residues. Trimming at V came to 0 bases and at J to 0 bases, leaving 5 bases not matched to a gene. The germline CDR1 and CDR2 sequences are DFQATT and SNEGSKA (reference sequence). The DNA for the CDR3 is TGCAGTGCTAGAGATCTGGCGGGAGCCTCCTACAATGAGCAGTTCTTC. Translation gives CSARDLAGASYNEQFF.

This clonotype was recorded at least ten times. The chain uses TRBV5-1 and TRBJ1-4; D not certain. V was clipped by 4 bases and J by 7 bases, with 26 bases between them. There are 18 residues in the CDR3. Germline V gives CDR1 SGHRS, CDR2 YFSETQ. The CDR3 DNA sequence: TGCGCCAGCAGCCTGGAGTACGAGACAAGCTTCGGTACTGAAAAACTGTTTTTT. This gives the protein CASSLEYETSFGTEKLFF. Supplemented by reference TRBV5-1 and TRBJ1-4, the full variable domain reads KAGVTQTPRYLIKTRGQQVTLSCSPISGHRSVSWYQQTPGQGLQFLFEYFSETQRNKGNFPGRFSGRQFSNSRSEMNVSTLELGDSALYLCASSLEYETSFGTEKLFFGSGTQLSVL.

This chain connects TRBV5-5 to TRBJ2-5, with TRBD2 identical over 8 bases. The CDR3 has 13 residues. V lost 4 bases to trimming and J lost 5 bases; unmatched junction nucleotides: 4. Germline CDR1 is SGHKS and CDR2 is YYEKEE (reference sequence). The CDR3 nucleotides are TGTGCCAGCAGCACCCCGGGGGGGGAGACCCAGTACTTC. Protein sequence: CASSTPGGETQYF.

This clonotype has ten or more counts. The chain combines TRBV7-2 with TRBJ2-5; the match to TRBD1 covers 8 bases. J lost 5 bases, V lost 5 bases, and 10 bases had no gene match. The CDR3 totals 15 residues. Germline V CDR1 and CDR2: SGHTA, FQGNSA. CDR3 protein: CASSVQGALRETQYF. The CDR3 DNA reads TGTGCCAGCAGCGTGCAGGGGGCGCTGAGGGAGACCCAGTACTTC.

This clonotype appeared many times. The chain links TRBV6-5 to TRBJ1-5; no reliable D call. Germline lookup yields CDR1 MNHEY and CDR2 SVGAGI. The CDR3 runs 13 residues. Trimming removed 5 bases from V and 5 bases from J, with 10 bases in between. CDR3 amino acids: CASSPTIYQPQHF. The CDR3 nucleotides read TGTGCCAGCAGTCCTACCATCTATCAGCCCCAGCATTTT.

This clonotype was counted ten times or more. This chain connects TRBV5-1 to TRBJ2-3; unclear D gene. Germline-derived CDR1 and CDR2 are SGHRS and YFSETQ. Trimming took 0 bases from V and 1 from J, leaving 3 bases between them. The CDR3 extends over 13 amino acids. This CDR3 reads CASSLGRTDTQYF. The CDR3 region has the DNA TGCGCCAGCAGCTTGGGGCGCACAGATACGCAGTATTTT.

This chain connects TRBV6-4 to TRBJ2-3; the match to TRBD2 covers 16 bases. The germline V gene has CDR1 MRHNA and CDR2 SNTAGT. The V gene end was trimmed by 4 bases and the J gene end by 1 base; junction bases not matched to a gene: 8. The CDR3 length is 19 residues. The CDR3 bases are TGTGCCAGCAGTGCGGGACTAGCGGGAGGGACCTTCCGCACAGATACGCAGTATTTT. Encoded protein: CASSAGLAGGTFRTDTQYF.

This clonotype was seen repeatedly, ten times or more. The chain couples TRBV7-3 to TRBJ2-3, with a possible D match to TRBD2 (5 bases). The CDR3 extends over 16 amino acids. Trimming pared 4 bases from V and 2 bases from J, leaving 16 bases between. The germline gives CDR1 SGHTA, CDR2 FQGTGA. DNA for the CDR3: TGTGCCAGCAGCTCCGGGATAACTAGAAACACAGATACGCAGTATTTT. It encodes CASSSGITRNTDTQYF.

In its sample, this clonotype was seen many times. The chain combines TRBV20-1 with TRBJ2-7; 9 bases line up with TRBD1. This CDR3 has 16 amino acids. CDR1 DFQATT and CDR2 SNEGSKA come from the germline V gene (reference sequence). V lost 2 bases to trimming and J lost 2 bases; unmatched junction nucleotides: 10. CDR3 in amino acids: CSARSSGTGRPYEQYF. The CDR3 nucleotides read TGCAGTGCTAGATCTTCCGGGACAGGGAGGCCCTACGAGCAGTACTTC.

This clonotype was seen many times. V is TRBV20-1 and J is TRBJ2-7; D might be TRBD2 (5 bases). Germline V gene data show CDR1 as DFQATT and CDR2 as SNEGSKA (reference sequence). V dropped 1 base and J dropped 2 bases, with 15 bases sitting between them. The CDR3 loop spans 15 amino acids. CDR3 protein: CSARVERPTPYEQYF. DNA for the CDR3: TGCAGTGCTAGAGTGGAGCGGCCCACACCCTACGAGCAGTACTTC.

This clonotype was seen repeatedly, ten times or more. This chain joins TRBV27 and TRBJ2-5; 8 nucleotides agree with TRBD2. The CDR3 length is 14 residues. V gave up 9 bases and J gave up 4 bases; unmatched junction bases: 10. The germline CDR1 and CDR2 sequences are MNHEY and SMNVEV (reference sequence). The CDR3 protein is CASHRGGLRETQYF. CDR3 bases: TGTGCCAGTCACCGGGGGGGGCTAAGAGAGACCCAGTACTTC.